Below, 15 T cell receptor beta chains from the same sample are listed, as sequenced in a study of cytomegalovirus exposure and HLA in healthy donors. PCR primers comprised 60 Vbeta and 13 Jbeta primers. Only in-frame clones appear in the TCRdb table, and some are missing; sequencing was by immunoSEQ multiplex PCR. The listing records over 150,000 clones. Sequencing input: PBMCs. The source is a boy between 10 and 17 years old in good health and CMV-seronegative.

The chain joins TRBV7-2 to TRBJ2-3; 10 positions agree with TRBD2. The V gene end was trimmed by 3 bases and the J gene end by 6 bases; junction bases not matched to a gene: 9. The CDR3 length is 16 residues. From germline, CDR1 is SGHTA and CDR2 FQGNSA. The CDR3 DNA sequence: TGTGCCAGCAGCTTTCCTAGCGGGGGATCTGGGGATACGCAGTATTTT. Amino acids: CASSFPSGGSGDTQYF. The whole variable domain, remainder taken from reference TRBV7-2 and TRBJ2-3, is GAGVSQSPSNKVTEKGKDVELRCDPISGHTALYWYRQSLGQGLEFLIYFQGNSAPDKSGLPSDRFSAERTGGSVSTLTIQRTQQEDSAVYLCASSFPSGGSGDTQYFGPGTRLTVL.

The rearrangement joins TRBV11-2 to TRBJ1-2; D uncertain. CDR3 size: 13 residues. Deletions cut 3 bases from V and 2 bases from J, with 7 bases between. CDR1 is SGHAT and CDR2 is FQNNGV in the germline V gene. The DNA of the CDR3 is TGTGCCAGCAGCTTCCACACCAACTATGGCTACACCTTC. It translates to CASSFHTNYGYTF.

The rearrangement joins TRBV4-2 to TRBJ2-5; perhaps TRBD2 as D (7 bases). Matching the DNA end better, TRBJ2-7 makes the J call doubtful. The germline V gene encodes CDR1 LGHNA and CDR2 YNFKEQ. CDR3 length equals 19 residues. CDR3 coding DNA: TGTGCCAGCAGCCAAGTAGGGGGGGCCGGAAAGGGATTTATCTACGAGCAGTACTTC. Translation: CASSQVGGAGKGFIYEQYF.

This sequence joins TRBV19 and TRBJ1-1; 8 nucleotides agree with TRBD1. Trimming removed 9 bases from V and 1 base from J; junction bases left unmatched: 7. The CDR3 spans 14 residues. Germline CDR1 reads LNHDA; CDR2 reads SQIVND (reference sequence). The chain's CDR3 is CASRTTGGNTEAFF. CDR3 in DNA: TGTGCCAGCAGAACAACAGGGGGGAACACTGAAGCTTTCTTT.

The CDR3: CASSLTGTGFPYEQYF. The CDR3 DNA sequence: TGTGCCAGCAGTCTCACCGGGACAGGGTTCCCCTACGAGCAGTACTTC. The gene calls are TRBV27 and TRBJ2-7; TRBD1 aligns across 9 bases. V shed 5 bases and J 2 bases; nucleotides not matched to a gene: 10. This CDR3 is built from 16 residues. Germline V lookup: CDR1 MNHEY, CDR2 SMNVEV (reference sequence).

This chain uses TRBV19 with TRBJ1-1; perhaps TRBD1 as D (6 bases). Germline CDR1 reads LNHDA; CDR2 reads SQIVND (reference sequence). This CDR3 contains 14 residues. Trimming cost V 6 bases and J 2 bases, with 13 bases left between them. CDR3 in DNA: TGTGCCAGTAGGTGGACAGACCTTAACACTGAAGCTTTCTTT. Protein product: CASRWTDLNTEAFF.

The V gene is TRBV4-1, the J gene TRBJ2-2; D possibly corresponds to TRBD1 (5 bases). V was pared by 5 bases and J by 5 bases, with 9 bases between. CDR3 length: 13 amino acids. Germline CDR1 is MGHRA and CDR2 is YSYEKL. CDR3 coding DNA: TGCGCCAGCAGCGGGAAGGGGACCGGGGAGCTGTTTTTT. Translated, it gives CASSGKGTGELFF.

The chain combines TRBV7-3 with TRBJ1-4, with D maybe TRBD1 (5 bases). Germline lookup yields CDR1 SGHTA and CDR2 FQGTGA. The CDR3 has 15 amino acids. Trimming cost V 1 base and J 6 bases, with 12 bases left between them. In DNA, the CDR3 is TGTGCCAGCAGCTTAAGGGGGGGAGGTGATGAAAAACTGTTTTTT. This sequence encodes CASSLRGGGDEKLFF.

J is TRBJ1-1 and V is TRBV6-1; 9 bases match TRBD1. Trimming at V came to 6 bases and at J to 4 bases, leaving 9 bases not matched to a gene. CDR3 length equals 15 residues. Germline CDR1 MNHNS, CDR2 SASEGT. The CDR3 bases are TGTGCCAGCAGGACAACCGGACAGGGGACCACTGAAGCTTTCTTT. This sequence encodes CASRTTGQGTTEAFF.

V usage is TRBV6-5 and J usage is TRBJ1-2, with TRBD1 matching 7 bases. V was pared by 8 bases and J by 4 bases, with 10 bases of the junction left unmatched. The germline V gene encodes CDR1 MNHEY and CDR2 SVGAGI. This CDR3 has 14 amino acids. DNA of the CDR3: TGTGCCAGCCGACGGGACAGCGGGTTCTATGGCTACACCTTC. It translates to CASRRDSGFYGYTF.

The rearrangement joins TRBV7-8 to TRBJ1-6; 7 bases are shared with TRBD1. CDR3 length: 18 amino acids. After removal of 1 base from V and 0 bases from J, the junction contained 6 bases not matched to a gene. Germline V gives CDR1 SGHVS, CDR2 FQNEAQ. The CDR3 region is CASSLVPGQSSYNSPLHF. The CDR3, as DNA: TGTGCCAGCAGCTTAGTGCCGGGACAGAGCTCCTATAATTCACCCCTCCACTTT.

The V and J genes are TRBV29-1 and TRBJ1-1; D uncertain. Germline V lookup: CDR1 SQVTM, CDR2 ANQGSEA. V lost 7 bases and J 1 base, leaving 4 bases between the germline ends. The CDR3 contains 10 residues. The CDR3 DNA reads TGCAGCGCCCGGAACACTGAAGCTTTCTTT. This sequence encodes CSARNTEAFF.

Written as DNA, the CDR3 is TGTGCCAGCAGCCTTAACAGGGGGGCCAACAATGAGCAGTTCTTC. The encoded protein is CASSLNRGANNEQFF. V usage is TRBV11-3 and J usage is TRBJ2-1; TRBD1 matches 8 bases. Trimming took 5 bases from V and 5 from J; bases not matched to a gene: 8. The CDR3 is 15 residues long. Germline loops: CDR1 SGHNT, CDR2 YENEEA. The entire variable domain, with the rest obtained from reference TRBV11-3 and TRBJ2-1, is as follows: EAGVVQSPRYKIIEKKQPVAFWCNPISGHNTLYWYLQNLGQGPELLIRYENEEAVDDSQLPKDRFSAERLKGVDSTLKIQPAELGDSAVYLCASSLNRGANNEQFFGPGTRLTVL.

The chain couples TRBV19 to TRBJ2-7, with 10 bases identical to TRBD1. Trimming at V came to 5 bases and at J to 6 bases, leaving 10 bases not matched to a gene. CDR1 and CDR2 (germline): LNHDA, SQIVND (reference sequence). The CDR3 totals 15 residues. CDR3 in DNA: TGTGCCAGTAGTCTAACGAGGGACAGGGGTCCCGAGCAGTACTTC. Its protein product is CASSLTRDRGPEQYF.

This sequence joins TRBV5-1 and TRBJ1-1; no clear D gene. V was shortened by 3 bases and J by 0 bases, with 6 bases between the two germline ends. CDR1 is SGHRS, CDR2 YFSETQ, per germline. CDR3 length equals 13 residues. CDR3 residues: CASSSTLNTEAFF. CDR3 nucleotide sequence: TGCGCCAGCAGCTCTACGTTGAACACTGAAGCTTTCTTT.